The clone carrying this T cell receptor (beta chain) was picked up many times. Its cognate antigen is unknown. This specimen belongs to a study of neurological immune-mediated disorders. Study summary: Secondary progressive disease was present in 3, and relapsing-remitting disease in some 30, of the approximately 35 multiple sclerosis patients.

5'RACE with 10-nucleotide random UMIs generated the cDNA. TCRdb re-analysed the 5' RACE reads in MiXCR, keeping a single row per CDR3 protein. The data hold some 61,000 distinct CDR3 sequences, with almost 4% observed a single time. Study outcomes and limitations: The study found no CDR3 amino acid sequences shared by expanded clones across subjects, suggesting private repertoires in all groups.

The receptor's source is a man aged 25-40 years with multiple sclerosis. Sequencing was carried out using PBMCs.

CDR3 residues: CASSSEGQGALGANVLTF. The CDR3 DNA reads TGCGCCAGCAGCTCGGAAGGACAGGGGGCGCTGGGGGCCAACGTCCTGACTTTC. V and J are TRBV5-1 and TRBJ2-6, with 11 positions matching TRBD1. The CDR3 is 18 amino acids. V was clipped by 3 bases and J by 4 bases; unmatched bases: 9. Germline assignment: CDR1 SGHRS and CDR2 YFSETQ.